This TCR beta chain came from a study of T-cell reconstitution after alpha-beta-depleted transplantation in children. V lost 5 bases, J lost 5 bases, and 7 bases stayed unmatched. The CDR3 covers 15 residues. The germline V gene encodes CDR1 SGHVS and CDR2 FNYEAQ. This clonotype has more than one count but fewer than ten. Preparation of the TCRbeta library was carried out with unique molecular identifiers. A single record per CDR3 protein comes from TCRdb applying MiXCR to the PCR reads. The sample gives 450,000 to 600,000 distinct CDR3 sequences, approximately 16% of which show up once; 3.3% is in the top ten.

This TCR was sampled from a human donor who donated a stem cell graft to a child with acute lymphoblastic leukemia. The chain employs TRBV7-6 and TRBJ2-1; TRBD2 aligns across 9 bases. The material was PBMCs from the stem cell graft donor, obtained from the stem cell graft. CDR3 sequence (DNA): TGTGCCAGCAGCGATGGGGCGGGAGGGAACAATGAGCAGTTCTTC. Its translation is CASSDGAGGNNEQFF.